These T cell receptor beta chains were read from a single sample in a study of T cell repertoires in cytomegalovirus infection. TCRdb used MiXCR to reprocess the reads, holding one entry per CDR3 protein. Of approximately 1,000,000 distinct CDR3 sequences detected, roughly 30% appear once; the ten largest clones hold roughly an eighth. Their cognate antigens are unknown. Sequences were derived from cultured CD8+ T cells from PBMCs, sampled from culture after CMV antigen stimulation. The origin of the receptors is a human donor in good health (CMV status not recorded). Some clones in this sample may be carry-over from other donors' samples. Both conserved end residues are part of each CDR3.

J gene | V gene | CDR3 protein
TRBJ1-2 | TRBV7-9 | CATQGERNYGYTF
TRBJ2-3 | TRBV7-2 | CASSLGPSGVTDTQYF
TRBJ2-7 | TRBV20-1 | CSARTPGGRGAEQYF
TRBJ2-5 | TRBV6-5 | CASGLAGGLGFEETQHF
TRBJ2-1 | TRBV11-2 | CASSSTIPGLAGDLLNEQFF
TRBJ2-7 | TRBV10-3 | CAISAGGDRAHEQYF
TRBJ1-2 | TRBV29-1 | CSVEGDDNGYTF
TRBJ2-7 | TRBV7-9 | CASAADGSYEQYF
TRBJ1-2 | TRBV7-9 | CASSSPTEANYGYTF
TRBJ2-1 | TRBV7-6 | CASSPGGAYNEQFF
TRBJ2-1 | TRBV20-1 | CSASEHYLPDNEQFF
TRBJ2-5 | TRBV2 | CAITNRGRQETQYF
TRBJ2-2 | TRBV27 | CANRDSNTGELFF
TRBJ1-1 | TRBV27 | CASSPGSMNTEAFF
TRBJ2-7 | TRBV19 | CASSIEASVFYEQYF
TRBJ1-1 | TRBV7-6 | CASSLVNLDTEAFF
TRBJ1-5 | TRBV27 | CASQGRGANQPQHF
TRBJ1-5 | TRBV12-3/TRBV12-4 | CASGTDNQPQHF
TRBJ1-1 | TRBV5-4 | CASSLEDWNTEAFF
TRBJ1-5 | TRBV20-1 | CSARGRESRSQPQHF
TRBJ1-6 | TRBV7-9 | CASSFPMFGAESSYNSPLHF
TRBJ1-1 | TRBV2 | CASVESNTEAFF
TRBJ1-1 | TRBV19 | CASSLQNLNTEAFF
TRBJ2-1 | TRBV9 | CASSVGTSPGPEQFF
TRBJ2-1 | TRBV3-1 | CASSQDLGRYNEQFF
TRBJ1-1 | TRBV4-1 | CASSQRLPGGAEAFF
TRBJ2-3 | TRBV19 | CASSIFGREIDTQYF
TRBJ2-1 | TRBV2 | CASSEEGLGEQFF
TRBJ2-1 | TRBV19 | CASSTLGEEQFF
TRBJ1-2 | TRBV10-3 | CAISDQGQDGYTF
TRBJ2-1 | TRBV4-1 | CASSQDGLATHNEQFF
TRBJ2-1 | TRBV7-9 | CASSWDPDNEQFF
TRBJ2-2 | TRBV4-1 | CASSQVISGAGELFF
TRBJ2-5 | TRBV7-2 | CASSSLGTQYF
TRBJ2-1 | TRBV24-1 | CATSDLMNEQFF
TRBJ2-1 | TRBV19 | CASTNSPYSYNEQFF
TRBJ1-5 | TRBV7-4 | CASTPPGPSDQPQHF